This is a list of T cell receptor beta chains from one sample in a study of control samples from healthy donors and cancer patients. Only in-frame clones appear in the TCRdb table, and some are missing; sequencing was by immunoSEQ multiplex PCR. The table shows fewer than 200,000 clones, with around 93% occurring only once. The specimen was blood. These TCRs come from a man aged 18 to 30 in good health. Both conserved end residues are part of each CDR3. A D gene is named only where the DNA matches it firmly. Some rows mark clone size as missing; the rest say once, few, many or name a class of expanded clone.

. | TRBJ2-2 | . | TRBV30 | CAWSTGQFSGELFF | TGTGCCTGGAGCACAGGACAGTTTAGCGGGGAGCTGTTTTTT
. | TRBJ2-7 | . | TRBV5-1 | CASSLAPARYEQYF | TGCGCCAGCAGCTTGGCCCCAGCAAGATACGAGCAGTACTTC
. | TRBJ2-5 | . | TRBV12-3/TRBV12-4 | CASKIRVGETQYF | TGTGCCAGCAAGATCAGGGTAGGGGAGACCCAGTACTTC
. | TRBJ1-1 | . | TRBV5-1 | CASSPSSSTEAFF | TGCGCCAGCAGCCCGTCATCCAGCACTGAAGCTTTCTTT
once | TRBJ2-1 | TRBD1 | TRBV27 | CATATGPYNEQFF | TGTGCCACCGCGACAGGGCCTTACAATGAGCAGTTCTTC
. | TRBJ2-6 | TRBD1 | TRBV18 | CASSTSGTGRSGANVLTF | TGTGCCAGCTCAACGTCCGGGACAGGGAGGTCTGGGGCCAACGTCCTGACTTTC
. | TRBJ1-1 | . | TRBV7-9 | CASSPRLMNTEAFF | TGTGCCAGCAGCCCCAGACTCATGAACACTGAAGCTTTCTTT
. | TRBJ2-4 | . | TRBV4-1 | CASSQGAVPGKDRKNIQYF | TGCGCCAGCAGCCAAGGAGCGGTACCAGGGAAGGACCGAAAAAACATTCAGTACTTC
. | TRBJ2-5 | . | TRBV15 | CATSRGGGQETQYF | TGTGCCACCAGCAGAGGAGGGGGGCAAGAGACCCAGTACTTC
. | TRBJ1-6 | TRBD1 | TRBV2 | CASDRQGNNSPLHF | TGTGCCAGCGACAGACAGGGGAACAATTCACCCCTCCACTTT
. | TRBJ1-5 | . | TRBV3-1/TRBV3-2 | CASSHGDGQPQHF | TGTGCCAGCAGCCACGGCGATGGTCAGCCCCAGCATTTT
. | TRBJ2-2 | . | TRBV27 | CASSSRGPGLFTGELFF | TGTGCCAGCAGTTCCCGCGGCCCGGGCTTATTCACCGGGGAGCTGTTTTTT
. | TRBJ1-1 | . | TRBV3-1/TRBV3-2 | CASSQVAGVTEAFF | TGTGCCAGCAGCCAAGTGGCGGGGGTGACTGAAGCTTTCTTT
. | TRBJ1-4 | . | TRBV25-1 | CASSEYAMSRANEKLFF | TGTGCCAGCAGTGAATACGCAATGTCTAGGGCGAATGAAAAACTGTTTTTT
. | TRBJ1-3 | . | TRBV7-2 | CASSLALGDTIYF | TGTGCCAGCAGCTTAGCGCTTGGAGACACCATATATTTT
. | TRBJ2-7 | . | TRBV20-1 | CSASINEQYF | TGCAGTGCTAGTATTAACGAGCAGTACTTC
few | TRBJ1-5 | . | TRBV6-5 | CASSYVASPNQPQHF | TGTGCCAGCAGTTACGTCGCTTCTCCCAATCAGCCCCAGCATTTT
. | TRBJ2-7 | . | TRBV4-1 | CASSQATAGVTYEQYF | TGCGCCAGCAGCCAAGCAACGGCAGGGGTTACCTACGAGCAGTACTTC
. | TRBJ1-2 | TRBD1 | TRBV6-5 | CASSYSNRGRGYTF | TGTGCCAGCAGTTACTCGAACAGGGGGCGGGGCTACACCTTC
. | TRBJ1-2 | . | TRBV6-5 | CATGHPNYGYTF | TGTGCCACGGGACATCCTAACTATGGCTACACCTTC